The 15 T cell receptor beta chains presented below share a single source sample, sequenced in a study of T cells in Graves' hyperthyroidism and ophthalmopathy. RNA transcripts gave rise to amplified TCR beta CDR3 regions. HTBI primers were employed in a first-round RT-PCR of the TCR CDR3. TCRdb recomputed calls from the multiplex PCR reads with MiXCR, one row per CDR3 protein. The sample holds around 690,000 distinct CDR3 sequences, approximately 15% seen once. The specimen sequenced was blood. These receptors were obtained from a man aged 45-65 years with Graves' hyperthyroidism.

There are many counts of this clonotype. The CDR3 sequence is CASSPTGRGEQYF. CDR3 in DNA: TGTGCCAGCTCTCCGACAGGGCGAGGCGAGCAGTACTTC. This chain links TRBV7-6 with TRBJ2-7, with 7 positions matching TRBD1. V was pared by 8 bases and J by 6 bases, with 10 bases of the junction left unmatched. The germline V gene encodes CDR1 SGHVS and CDR2 FNYEAQ. The CDR3 runs to 13 residues.

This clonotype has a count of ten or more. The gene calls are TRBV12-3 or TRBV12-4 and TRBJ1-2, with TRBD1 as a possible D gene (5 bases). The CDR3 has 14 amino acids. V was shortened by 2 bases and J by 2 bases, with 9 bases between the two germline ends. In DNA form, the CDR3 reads TGTGCCAGCAGTTTAAGGGGCAGAAACTATGGCTACACCTTC. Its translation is CASSLRGRNYGYTF.

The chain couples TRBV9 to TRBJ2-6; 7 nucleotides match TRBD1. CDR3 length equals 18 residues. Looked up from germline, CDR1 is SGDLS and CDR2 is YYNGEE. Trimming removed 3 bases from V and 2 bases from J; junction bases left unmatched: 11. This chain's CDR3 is CASSAPTGWRTGANVLTF. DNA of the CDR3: TGTGCCAGCAGCGCCCCGACAGGGTGGCGGACTGGGGCCAACGTCCTGACTTTC.

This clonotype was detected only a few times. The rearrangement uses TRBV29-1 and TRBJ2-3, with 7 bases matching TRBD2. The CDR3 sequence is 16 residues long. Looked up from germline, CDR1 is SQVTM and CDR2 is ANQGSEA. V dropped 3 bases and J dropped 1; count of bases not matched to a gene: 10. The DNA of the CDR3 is TGCAGCGTTGATGGCGGGAGCATCCGGGGCACAGATACGCAGTATTTT. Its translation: CSVDGGSIRGTDTQYF.

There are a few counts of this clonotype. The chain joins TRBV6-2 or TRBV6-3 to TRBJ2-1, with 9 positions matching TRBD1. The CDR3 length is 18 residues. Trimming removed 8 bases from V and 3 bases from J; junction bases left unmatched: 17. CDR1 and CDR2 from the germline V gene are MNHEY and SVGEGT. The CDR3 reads CASRTGANRDYIYNEQFF. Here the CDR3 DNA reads TGTGCCAGCCGGACAGGGGCCAACCGGGACTATATCTACAATGAGCAGTTCTTC.

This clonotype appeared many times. CDR3 sequence (DNA): TGTGCCAGCAGCTTAAGGTCAGGGGGCATGAACAATGAGCAGTTCTTC. This encodes CASSLRSGGMNNEQFF. V is TRBV7-3 and J is TRBJ2-1; TRBD1 agrees at 8 bases. This CDR3 contains 16 residues. The V segment lost 1 base and the J segment 5 bases; nucleotides outside the gene matches: 7. Germline V lookup: CDR1 SGHTA, CDR2 FQGTGA.

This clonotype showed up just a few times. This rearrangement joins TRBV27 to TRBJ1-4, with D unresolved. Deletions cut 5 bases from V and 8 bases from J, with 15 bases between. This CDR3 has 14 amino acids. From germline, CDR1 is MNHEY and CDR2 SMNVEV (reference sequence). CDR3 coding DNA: TGTGCCAGCAGTCCGCGGCCCTGGAAGGAAAAACTGTTTTTT. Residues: CASSPRPWKEKLFF.

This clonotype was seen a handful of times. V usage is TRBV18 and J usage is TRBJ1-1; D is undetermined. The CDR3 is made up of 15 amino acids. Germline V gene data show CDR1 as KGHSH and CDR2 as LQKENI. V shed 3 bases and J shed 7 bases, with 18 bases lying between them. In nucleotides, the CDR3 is TGTGCCAGCTCACCCGCGACAACTACCTTTGGTGAAGCTTTCTTT. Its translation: CASSPATTTFGEAFF.

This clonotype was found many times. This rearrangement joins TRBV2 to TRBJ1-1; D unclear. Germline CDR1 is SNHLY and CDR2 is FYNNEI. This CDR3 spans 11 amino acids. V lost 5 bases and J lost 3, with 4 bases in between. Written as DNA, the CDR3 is TGTGCCAGCAGTCCCTACACTGAAGCTTTCTTT. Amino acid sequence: CASSPYTEAFF.

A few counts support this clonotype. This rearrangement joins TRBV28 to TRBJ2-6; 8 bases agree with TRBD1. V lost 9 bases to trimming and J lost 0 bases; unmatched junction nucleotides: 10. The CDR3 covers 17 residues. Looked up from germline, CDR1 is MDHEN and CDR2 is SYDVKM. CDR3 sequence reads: CASLGRQGYSGANVLTF. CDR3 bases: TGTGCCAGTCTTGGGAGACAGGGGTACTCTGGGGCCAACGTCCTGACTTTC.

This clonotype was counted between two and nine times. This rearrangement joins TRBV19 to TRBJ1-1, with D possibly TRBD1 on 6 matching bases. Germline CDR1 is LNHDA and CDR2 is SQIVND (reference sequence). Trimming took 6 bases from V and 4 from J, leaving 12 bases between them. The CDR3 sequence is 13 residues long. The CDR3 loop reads CASSTQGTTEAFF. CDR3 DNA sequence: TGTGCCAGTAGCACTCAGGGGACCACTGAAGCTTTCTTT.

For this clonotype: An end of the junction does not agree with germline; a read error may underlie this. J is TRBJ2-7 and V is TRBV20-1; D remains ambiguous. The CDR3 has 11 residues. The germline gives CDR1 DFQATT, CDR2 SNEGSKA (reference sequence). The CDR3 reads CSQVGSFEQYF. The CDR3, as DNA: TGCAGCCAGGTGGGATCCTTCGAGCAGTACTTC.

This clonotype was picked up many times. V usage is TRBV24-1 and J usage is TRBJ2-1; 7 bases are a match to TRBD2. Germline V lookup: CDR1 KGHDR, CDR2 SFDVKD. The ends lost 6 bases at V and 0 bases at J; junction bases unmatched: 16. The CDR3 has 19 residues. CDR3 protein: CATSTPGWLADSSYNEQFF. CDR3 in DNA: TGTGCCACCAGTACCCCCGGTTGGCTAGCGGATAGCTCCTACAATGAGCAGTTCTTC.

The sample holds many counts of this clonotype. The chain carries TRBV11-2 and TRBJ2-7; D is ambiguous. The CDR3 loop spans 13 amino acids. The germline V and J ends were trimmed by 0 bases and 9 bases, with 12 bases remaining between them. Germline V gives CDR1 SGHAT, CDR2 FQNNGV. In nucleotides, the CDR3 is TGTGCCAGCAGCTTAGAGTCGACACCGGGGCAGTACTTC. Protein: CASSLESTPGQYF.

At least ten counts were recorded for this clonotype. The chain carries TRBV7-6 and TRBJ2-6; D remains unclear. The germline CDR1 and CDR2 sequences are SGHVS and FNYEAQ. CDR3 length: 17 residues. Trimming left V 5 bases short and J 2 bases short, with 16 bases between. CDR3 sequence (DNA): TGTGCCAGCAGCCCCCTTGGTCCGTGGGCTGGGGCCAACGTCCTGACTTTC. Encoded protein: CASSPLGPWAGANVLTF.